The T cell receptor beta chain described here comes from a study of blood T cells in healthy people across ages. Study outcomes and limitations: The study found more naive CD4+ cells and higher diversity in long-lived than aged donors. Naive T cell percentage by flow cytometry tracked strongly with beta diversity.

A second about 7 to 11 cycle PCR used barcoded and J-beta primers. Each cDNA molecule was tagged by a template-switch adaptor with 12 random nucleotides. TCRdb reanalysed the 5' RACE reads using MiXCR and keeps one entry per CDR3 protein. Of fewer than 1,000,000 distinct CDR3 sequences in the sample, roughly 44% were seen once. A remark on this clonotype: Its antigen remains unidentified.

Germline loops: CDR1 MNHEY, CDR2 SMNVEV (reference sequence). The junction had 9 bases not matched to a gene; V was cut back by 6 bases and J by 3 bases. This CDR3 comprises 15 residues. The gene calls are TRBV27 and TRBJ2-7, with 9 bases aligning to TRBD1. Sequenced sample: blood. The sequence was obtained from a man aged 60 to 69 in good health. CDR3: CASSFRQGGYYEQYF. The CDR3 bases are TGTGCCAGCAGCTTCCGACAGGGGGGATACTACGAGCAGTACTTC.